This TCR beta chain was captured in a study of T cell repertoires in cytomegalovirus infection. Looking at the study overall: Public TCR beta signatures marked donors with CMV infection and the matching HLA. General study results and limits: Adding up the frequency of public TCR beta families identified people who carried CMV plus the relevant HLA.

The sample holds many counts of this clonotype. As yet, its antigen is unknown. TCRdb reprocessed the reads via MiXCR and lists one record per CDR3 protein. The table records 640,000 or so distinct CDR3 sequences, 33% of them present only once. This CDR3 is built from 17 residues. The V end was cut by 1 base, the J end by 3 bases, with 16 bases between. Per germline, CDR1 SGHVS and CDR2 FQNEAQ. This chain joins TRBV7-8 and TRBJ1-5; D is ambiguous. The source is a human donor in good health (CMV status not recorded). Some clones in this sample may be carry-over from other donors' samples. Sequencing used cultured PBMCs, obtained from culture after CMV antigen stimulation. The CDR3 coding sequence is TGTGCCAGCAGCTTAGTCGCAGGTCTCGTGGCCAATCAGCCCCAGCATTTT. It encodes CASSLVAGLVANQPQHF.